Listed below are T cell receptor beta chains from one sample, sequenced in a study of regulatory T cells in long-lasting Graves disease. TCRdb re-called the multiplex PCR reads with MiXCR, one entry per CDR3 protein. The table records almost 350,000 distinct CDR3 sequences, about 20% of them present only once. The sequenced sample was peripheral blood mononuclear cells (PBMCs), obtained when the disease was refractory, from a patient treated with antithyroid drugs. The receptor set was obtained from a female donor with Graves disease. Both conserved end residues are part of each CDR3. The order of the fields is J gene, V gene, clone size, D gene, CDR3 length, CDR3 DNA, CDR3 protein. The D gene is left open where the match is weak. Clone size appears in some rows only: once, few, many, or a class for an expanded clone.

TRBJ1-1	TRBV13	many	-	15	TGTGCCAGCAGCAGCAGACAGCTAAGCAACACTGAAGCTTTCTTT	CASSSRQLSNTEAFF
TRBJ1-1	TRBV11-2	-	-	15	TGTGCCAGCAGCTTATCTGCAGAGTTGAACACTGAAGCTTTCTTT	CASSLSAELNTEAFF
TRBJ1-1	TRBV6-1	few	-	12	TGTGCCAGCAGCCCTGTGGTCACTGAAGCTTTCTTT	CASSPVVTEAFF
TRBJ1-1	TRBV19	-	-	12	TGTGCCAGTAGCGAAGTGAACACTGAAGCTTTCTTT	CASSEVNTEAFF
TRBJ1-3	TRBV10-3	few	TRBD1	15	TGTGCCATCAGTGAGCGGACAGGGCCTGGAAACACCATATATTTT	CAISERTGPGNTIYF
TRBJ1-2	TRBV12-3/TRBV12-4	-	-	21	-	CASSLLDFAYYEQYFGPGYTF
TRBJ2-5	TRBV18	-	-	14	TGTGCCAGCTCGTCGGCCAGTAACCAAGAGACCCAGTACTTC	CASSSASNQETQYF
TRBJ2-6	TRBV19	few	-	18	TGTGCCAGTAGTCCCCGACAGGGACTGAGCTCTGGGGCCAACGTCCTGACTTTC	CASSPRQGLSSGANVLTF
TRBJ2-5	TRBV7-9	many	TRBD2	16	TGTGCCAGCAGCCGACTAGCGGGGGGATTCCAAGAGACCCAGTACTTC	CASSRLAGGFQETQYF
TRBJ2-7	TRBV5-1	many	-	15	TGCGCCAGCAGCTTGGCCCCAGGGGACTCCTACGAGCAGTACTTC	CASSLAPGDSYEQYF
TRBJ2-7	TRBV27	-	TRBD1	15	TGTGCCAGCAGTTTATGGAGCAGGGGGCGTGGGGAGCAGTACTTC	CASSLWSRGRGEQYF
TRBJ2-5	TRBV27	many	TRBD1	15	TGTGCCAGCAGTTCCGGCGACAGGGCGACCGAGACCCAGTACTTC	CASSSGDRATETQYF
TRBJ2-1	TRBV12-3/TRBV12-4	-	TRBD2	15	TGTGCCAGCAGTTGGGTGAGCGGGAGGGCCAATGAGCAGTTCTTC	CASSWVSGRANEQFF
TRBJ2-2	TRBV19	many	-	14	TGTGCCAGTAGTATCGTGTTGGGCCCCGGGGAGCTGTTTTTT	CASSIVLGPGELFF
TRBJ1-5	TRBV4-1	few	-	14	TGCGCCAGCAGCCAACCTTACGGGGGTCTGCCCCAGCATTTT	CASSQPYGGLPQHF
TRBJ1-4	TRBV3-1	many	-	16	TGTGCCAGCAGCCACAGGTGGCGGGAAAAGAATGAAAAACTGTTTTTT	CASSHRWREKNEKLFF
TRBJ2-5	TRBV10-3	few	TRBD1	15	TGTGCCATCAGTCCAACAGGGGGCGGACAAGAGACCCAGTACTTC	CAISPTGGGQETQYF
TRBJ1-2	TRBV12-3/TRBV12-4	-	TRBD1	13	TGTGCCAGCACCAAAGACAGGGGGCATGGCTACACCTTC	CASTKDRGHGYTF
TRBJ1-4	TRBV29-1	few	-	12	TGCAGCGTTCGGGGGTCTAATGAAAAACTGTTTTTT	CSVRGSNEKLFF
TRBJ2-5	TRBV5-1	few	TRBD1	16	TGCGCCAGCAGCCCTTGGGGGACAGAGTTCCAAGAGACCCAGTACTTC	CASSPWGTEFQETQYF
TRBJ2-5	TRBV18	-	-	13	TGTGCCAGCTCAGTGAGGGGGGGAGAGACCCAGTACTTC	CASSVRGGETQYF
TRBJ1-6	TRBV9	-	-	16	TGTGCCAGCGGCGTAGATCCCCAGGGAGGGAATTCACCCCTCCACTTT	CASGVDPQGGNSPLHF
TRBJ1-2	TRBV6-5	-	-	14	TGTGCCAGCAGTTACGATTCAGGCCAGAGGAGCTACACCTTC	CASSYDSGQRSYTF
TRBJ2-7	TRBV9	-	TRBD2	15	TGTGCCAGCAGCGAGACTAGCGCACTTCCCTACGAGCAGTACTTC	CASSETSALPYEQYF
TRBJ1-2	TRBV9	-	TRBD1	14	TGTGCCAGCAGCCAGGGGGGAACAGACTATGGCTACACCTTC	CASSQGGTDYGYTF
TRBJ1-6	TRBV5-1	-	TRBD1	15	TGCGCCGGCAGCTTTCAGCGGGACAGGGAGTCACCCCTCCACTTT	CAGSFQRDRESPLHF
TRBJ1-1	TRBV19	-	-	13	TGTGCCAGTAGTATACCCGGTTGGTCTGAAGCTTTCTTT	CASSIPGWSEAFF
TRBJ1-1	TRBV19	-	-	14	TGTGCCAGTACCATCGGGGCAGGGGTCCATGAAGCTTTCTTT	CASTIGAGVHEAFF
TRBJ1-3	TRBV29-1	-	-	14	TGCAGCGTTGCGAGGGGTCTCGCTGGAAACACCATATATTTT	CSVARGLAGNTIYF
TRBJ1-6	TRBV11-3	many	TRBD1	17	TGTGCCAGCAGCGCGAGGGTATGGAGACAGGGGGGTTCACCCCTCCACTTT	CASSARVWRQGGSPLHF
TRBJ1-4	TRBV7-9	many	-	15	TGTGCCAGCAGCCCTAAGGGGGCAACTAATGAAAAACTGTTTTTT	CASSPKGATNEKLFF
TRBJ1-1	TRBV7-3	-	-	15	TGTGCCAGCAGCTTTGGAATAGGAGGGGACACTGAAGCTTTCTTT	CASSFGIGGDTEAFF
TRBJ1-1	TRBV3-1	many	-	11	TGTGCCAGCAGCCAAGGTCGCCAAGCTTTCTTT	CASSQGRQAFF
TRBJ1-1	TRBV28	many	TRBD1	19	TGTGCCAGCAGCCCCACTGGACAGGGGATTGGGAGAATGAACACTGAAGCTTTCTTT	CASSPTGQGIGRMNTEAFF
TRBJ1-1	TRBV4-1	-	-	18	TGCGCCAGCAGCCAAAGACCCCCCTCTAACGGACCCCGCGGGGGAGCTTTCTTT	CASSQRPPSNGPRGGAFF
TRBJ2-1	TRBV11-2	few	TRBD2	15	TGTGCCAGCAGCTTAGCACCTAGCGGGTTAGATGAGCAGTTCTTC	CASSLAPSGLDEQFF
TRBJ2-3	TRBV7-2	few	-	16	TGTGCCAGCAGCCCGAGTCTCAGGGAGAGTAAAGATACGCAGTATTTT	CASSPSLRESKDTQYF
TRBJ1-3	TRBV11-2	-	-	16	TGTGCCAGCAGCGCAAACGCCGGGGCCGCGGGAAACACCATATATTTT	CASSANAGAAGNTIYF
TRBJ1-2	TRBV7-8	-	-	19	TGTGCCAGCAGCCCCGGGACTTCGCAAACCCCTCACCGATCGTATGGCTACACCTTC	CASSPGTSQTPHRSYGYTF
TRBJ1-5	TRBV10-3	-	-	14	TGTGCCATCAGTGGACGGGGTAGCAATCAGCCCCAGCATTTT	CAISGRGSNQPQHF